The next 15 T cell receptor beta chains were all read from a single sample in a study of T cell clones after liver transplantation. Sequencing was performed with immunoSEQ multiplex PCR; in TCRdb, only in-frame clones are kept and a portion is missing. This sample has 99,000 or so clones, with 80% to 85% found just once. The sample here was CD4+ T cells from blood, taken before liver transplant. The receptors here all came from a human donor who received a liver transplant.

The CDR3 DNA follows: TGTGCCAGCAGCTTGGAACGGCCCCCCTACGAGCAGTACTTC. Translated: CASSLERPPYEQYF. The V call is TRBV5-6, the J call TRBJ2-7; no clear D gene. This CDR3 comprises 14 residues. CDR1 and CDR2 from the germline V gene are SGHDT and YYEEEE. Trimming removed 0 bases from V and 2 bases from J, with 9 bases in between.

The chain combines TRBV19 with TRBJ2-7; TRBD2 aligns across 9 bases. The CDR3 runs to 14 residues. Trimming at V came to 6 bases and at J to 2 bases, leaving 5 bases not matched to a gene. Germline CDR1 and CDR2: LNHDA and SQIVND (reference sequence). The CDR3 nucleotides are TGTGCCAGTAGAGAGCGGGGGGACGCCTACGAGCAGTACTTC. Translated: CASRERGDAYEQYF. Full variable domain (remainder filled in from reference TRBV19 and TRBJ2-7): DGGITQSPKYLFRKEGQNVTLSCEQNLNHDAMYWYRQDPGQGLRLIYYSQIVNDFQKGDIAEGYSVSREKKESFPLTVTSAQKNPTAFYLCASRERGDAYEQYFGPGTRLTVT.

The genes are TRBV18 and TRBJ2-7; D ambiguous. Germline V gives CDR1 KGHSH, CDR2 LQKENI. Trimming cost V 1 base and J 5 bases, with 6 bases left between them. The length of the CDR3 is 12 residues. This CDR3 is CASSPLANEQYF. CDR3 sequence (DNA): TGTGCCAGCTCACCACTAGCTAACGAGCAGTACTTC.

The CDR3: CASSTSDGTGELFF. The CDR3 coding sequence is TGTGCCAGCAGTACATCCGACGGGACCGGGGAGCTGTTTTTT. The chain uses TRBV28 and TRBJ2-2; D not resolved. CDR3 length equals 14 residues. Trimming took off 5 bases at V and 5 bases at J, with 12 bases between the two ends. Germline V CDR1 and CDR2: MDHEN, SYDVKM.

The chain joins TRBV27 to TRBJ2-7; D might be TRBD2 (5 bases). The CDR3 has 14 residues. CDR1 is MNHEY, CDR2 SMNVEV, per germline (reference sequence). V gave up 8 bases and J gave up 0 bases, with 14 bases separating them. DNA for the CDR3: TGTGCCAGCCGCGGGTCCTCGAGCTCCTACGAGCAGTACTTC. It codes for CASRGSSSSYEQYF.

This clone was recorded a few times. This chain links TRBV30 with TRBJ1-5; maybe TRBD1 (6 bases). Germline CDR1 reads GTSNPN; CDR2 reads SVGIG (reference sequence). This CDR3 contains 14 residues. Trimming removed 5 bases at V and 4 bases at J, with 15 bases between. CDR3 sequence: CAWGPGTLNQPQHF. Written as DNA, the CDR3 is TGTGCCTGGGGACCCGGGACACTAAATCAGCCCCAGCATTTT. The full variable domain, rest sourced from reference TRBV30 and TRBJ1-5, is SQTIHQWPATLVQPVGSPLSLECTVEGTSNPNLYWYRQAAGRGLQLLFYSVGIGQISSEVPQNLSASRPQDRQFILSSKKLLLSDSGFYLCAWGPGTLNQPQHFGDGTRLSIL.

V usage is TRBV6-4 and J usage is TRBJ2-3; D assignment may be TRBD1 or TRBD2 (6 bases each). CDR1 is MRHNA and CDR2 is SNTAGT in the germline V gene. V lost 4 bases to trimming and J lost 3 bases, with 17 bases between them. The CDR3 loop spans 16 amino acids. The CDR3 bases are TGTGCCAGCAGTGGAATACCCGGGGGCCGGACAGATACGCAGTATTTT. It codes for CASSGIPGGRTDTQYF.

The chain has TRBV4-3 and TRBJ1-4; 9 bases agree with TRBD1. This CDR3 spans 15 amino acids. The trim removed 0 bases at V and 8 bases at J, leaving 4 bases unmatched. The germline V gene encodes CDR1 LGHNA and CDR2 YSLEER. CDR3 nucleotide sequence: TGCGCCAGCAGCCAAGAACAGGGGGCGCGAGAAAAACTGTTTTTT. This sequence encodes CASSQEQGAREKLFF.

This clone was found many times. The rearrangement uses TRBV11-3 and TRBJ2-1, with 7 bases aligning to TRBD2. Looked up from germline, CDR1 is SGHNT and CDR2 is YENEEA. Trimming removed 2 bases from V and 0 bases from J; junction bases left unmatched: 4. The CDR3 length is 16 residues. CDR3 sequence reads: CASSLRGTNSYNEQFF. For the CDR3, the DNA is TGTGCCAGCAGCTTAAGAGGGACTAACTCCTACAATGAGCAGTTCTTC.

This chain uses TRBV21-1 with TRBJ2-7; the D call in the table, TRBD1, was not verified against the DNA. TRBV21-1 counts as a pseudogene. There are 16 residues in the CDR3. CDR3 amino acids: CASSKGRGQGPYEQYF. The DNA of the CDR3 is TGTGCCAGCAGCAAAGGGAGGGGACAGGGCCCGTACGAGCAGTACTTC.

This sequence joins TRBV4-3 and TRBJ2-1; no definite D call. This CDR3 comprises 15 residues. The V end was cut by 0 bases, the J end by 2 bases, with 8 bases between. Germline loops: CDR1 LGHNA, CDR2 YSLEER. This CDR3 reads CASSQEGRPYNEQFF. The CDR3, as DNA: TGCGCCAGCAGCCAAGAAGGGCGTCCCTACAATGAGCAGTTCTTC.

The rearrangement uses TRBV6-6 and TRBJ2-7; D not resolved. CDR3 length equals 12 residues. The ends were cut back, 6 bases at V and 7 bases at J, with 13 bases in the middle. Germline-derived CDR1 and CDR2 are MNHNY and SVGAGI (reference sequence). The CDR3 nucleotides are TGTGCCAGCAGCCTTCCAGGTGGAGAGCAGTACTTC. Translating gives CASSLPGGEQYF.

The gene calls are TRBV9 and TRBJ1-6; 8 nucleotides align to TRBD1. This CDR3 is 15 amino acids long. Germline CDR1 and CDR2: SGDLS and YYNGEE. V gave up 0 bases and J gave up 10 bases; unmatched junction bases: 6. This chain's CDR3 is CASSVEVRGRSPLHF. CDR3 DNA: TGTGCCAGCAGCGTAGAAGTCAGGGGGCGGTCACCCCTCCACTTT.

This clone was observed at least ten times. The rearrangement links TRBV6-4 to TRBJ2-7; D is unclear. The germline gives CDR1 MRHNA, CDR2 SNTAGT. There are 13 residues in the CDR3. Trimming removed 6 bases from V and 4 bases from J, with 13 bases in between. CDR3 protein: CASRFPREYEQYF. CDR3 DNA: TGTGCCAGCAGATTTCCTCGAGAATACGAGCAGTACTTC.

This sequence joins TRBV25-1 and TRBJ2-1; D remains ambiguous. The germline V gene has CDR1 MGHDK and CDR2 SYGVNS. CDR3 length: 14 amino acids. Trimming took off 4 bases at V and 6 bases at J, with 13 bases between the two ends. CDR3 DNA sequence: TGTGCCAGCAGTGCACCCCACCTGGGCAATGAGCAGTTCTTC. Translating it yields CASSAPHLGNEQFF.